The 28 T cell receptor beta chains below were found in one sample sequenced in a study of monozygotic twins with cystic fibrosis. Profiling relied on immunoSEQ multiplex PCR, and the TCRdb table lists in-frame clones only, not all of them. The top ten clones hold around 0.73% of a sample with more than 11,000 clones, 80% to 90% of them seen once. The sequenced sample was blood. The origin of the receptors is a boy younger than 18 with cystic fibrosis.

As concerns this clone: Compared with germline, one end of the junction differs, possibly owing to a read error. The chain employs TRBV7-2 and TRBJ1-6; the match to TRBD1 covers 12 bases. From germline, CDR1 is SGHTA and CDR2 FQGNSA. The CDR3 loop spans 16 amino acids. The CDR3 loop reads CASNLGGTGGNSPLHF. The DNA of the CDR3 is TGTGCCAGCAACTTAGGGGGGACAGGGGGCAATTCACCCCTCCACTTT.

This CDR3 is CSVDPLAGAHNEQFF. In nucleotides, the CDR3 is TGCAGCGTTGACCCTCTAGCGGGGGCTCACAATGAGCAGTTCTTC. J is TRBJ2-1 and V is TRBV29-1, with TRBD2 identical over 10 bases. This CDR3 has 15 residues. V lost 3 bases, J lost 5 bases, and 7 bases stayed unmatched. The germline V gene encodes CDR1 SQVTM and CDR2 ANQGSEA.

The gene calls are TRBV2 and TRBJ2-7; 9 bases fit TRBD1. CDR1 is SNHLY, CDR2 FYNNEI, per germline. V lost 5 bases to trimming and J lost 2 bases; unmatched junction nucleotides: 7. The CDR3 spans 15 residues. The DNA for the CDR3 is TGTGCCAGCAGTTCACCCCGGGACAGGGCCTACGAGCAGTACTTC. It specifies CASSSPRDRAYEQYF.

The V and J genes are TRBV5-1 and TRBJ1-1, with 9 positions matching TRBD1. This CDR3 region has 14 residues. Germline-derived CDR1 and CDR2 are SGHRS and YFSETQ. The V segment lost 4 bases and the J segment 10 bases; nucleotides outside the gene matches: 11. For the CDR3, the DNA is TGCGCCAGCAGCCCGACCGGGACAGGGAGAGTAGCTTTCTTT. This encodes CASSPTGTGRVAFF. Variable domain in full (rest from reference TRBV5-1 and TRBJ1-1): KAGVTQTPRYLIKTRGQQVTLSCSPISGHRSVSWYQQTPGQGLQFLFEYFSETQRNKGNFPGRFSGRQFSNSRSEMNVSTLELGDSALYLCASSPTGTGRVAFFGQGTRLTVV.

The rearrangement joins TRBV2 to TRBJ1-2; TRBD1 matches at 9 bases. Germline CDR1 is SNHLY and CDR2 is FYNNEI. V was pared by 6 bases and J by 4 bases, with 9 bases of the junction left unmatched. The CDR3 loop spans 15 amino acids. As DNA, the CDR3 is TGTGCCAGCAGCACGCAACAGGGGGCCCCCTATGGCTACACCTTC. As protein: CASSTQQGAPYGYTF.

The rearrangement joins TRBV19 to TRBJ2-3; TRBD2 aligns across 10 bases. After removal of 3 bases from V and 4 bases from J, the junction contained 7 bases not matched to a gene. This CDR3 comprises 16 residues. Germline V CDR1 and CDR2: LNHDA, SQIVND (reference sequence). CDR3 loop: CASSMLRAGGADTQYF. The CDR3 region has the DNA TGTGCCAGTAGTATGTTACGAGCGGGAGGGGCAGATACGCAGTATTTT. Drawing the rest from reference TRBV19 and TRBJ2-3, the complete variable domain is DGGITQSPKYLFRKEGQNVTLSCEQNLNHDAMYWYRQDPGQGLRLIYYSQIVNDFQKGDIAEGYSVSREKKESFPLTVTSAQKNPTAFYLCASSMLRAGGADTQYFGPGTRLTVL.

The chain couples TRBV9 to TRBJ2-5; 8 bases match TRBD1. CDR1 is SGDLS and CDR2 is YYNGEE in the germline V gene. V lost 4 bases to trimming and J lost 5 bases; unmatched junction nucleotides: 13. The CDR3 consists of 16 residues. The CDR3 DNA sequence: TGTGCCAGCAGCCCGCAGACAGGGGTTGAAGGGGAGACCCAGTACTTC. Translation: CASSPQTGVEGETQYF.

This chain joins TRBV27 and TRBJ2-1; 7 bases are shared with TRBD1. Germline V gene lookup returns CDR1 MNHEY and CDR2 SMNVEV (reference sequence). Trimming at V came to 5 bases and at J to 9 bases, leaving 10 bases not matched to a gene. This CDR3 contains 14 residues. The CDR3 spells CASSLRDSFTEQFF. The CDR3, as DNA: TGTGCCAGCAGTCTCCGGGACAGTTTTACTGAGCAGTTCTTC.

V is TRBV6-6 and J is TRBJ1-2; 8 bases are shared with TRBD1. The CDR3 sequence is 13 residues long. Unmatched junction bases numbered 5, after V lost 6 bases and J lost 5 bases. CDR1 is MNHNY and CDR2 is SVGAGI in the germline V gene (reference sequence). The CDR3 DNA follows: TGTGCCAGCAGACCCCGGACAGGGTATGGCTACACCTTC. Its protein is CASRPRTGYGYTF.

This clone appeared once. The J gene is TRBJ1-3, the V gene TRBV9; weak D call: TRBD1 (5 bases). Deletions cut 0 bases from V and 1 base from J, with 8 bases between. CDR1 is SGDLS and CDR2 is YYNGEE in the germline V gene. The CDR3 contains 15 residues. The CDR3 loop is CASSVGGLSGNTIYF. CDR3 nucleotide sequence: TGTGCCAGCAGCGTAGGGGGCTTGTCTGGAAACACCATATATTTT.

The gene calls are TRBV18 and TRBJ2-3, with no clear D. Germline assignment: CDR1 KGHSH and CDR2 LQKENI. V dropped 6 bases and J dropped 3 bases, with 7 bases sitting between them. The CDR3 runs 12 residues. The CDR3 protein is CASSHETDTQYF. CDR3 sequence (DNA): TGTGCCAGCTCCCACGAAACAGATACGCAGTATTTT.

V usage is TRBV28 and J usage is TRBJ2-7; 12 bases agree with TRBD2. The CDR3 has 15 amino acids. Germline-derived CDR1 and CDR2 are MDHEN and SYDVKM. V gave up 3 bases and J gave up 5 bases; unmatched junction bases: 5. The CDR3 is CASSFCLAGGDEQYF. The CDR3 DNA sequence: TGTGCCAGCAGTTTTTGTCTAGCGGGAGGGGACGAGCAGTACTTC.

V and J are TRBV28 and TRBJ1-2; D is unresolved. Trimming pared 5 bases from V and 4 bases from J, leaving 8 bases between. CDR1 MDHEN and CDR2 SYDVKM come from the germline V gene. The CDR3 extends over 12 amino acids. CDR3 sequence: CASSRGFYGYTF. CDR3 nucleotides: TGTGCCAGCAGTCGTGGCTTCTATGGCTACACCTTC.

A few counts support this clone. The genes are TRBV2 and TRBJ1-6; D ambiguous. The CDR3 has 12 amino acids. Looked up from germline, CDR1 is SNHLY and CDR2 is FYNNEI. The germline V and J ends were trimmed by 6 bases and 10 bases, with 10 bases remaining between them. In nucleotides, the CDR3 is TGTGCCAGCAGGGACGACGGATCACCCCTCCACTTT. Amino acid sequence: CASRDDGSPLHF.

This clone has only one observation. The chain recombines TRBV9 with TRBJ2-7; 8 bases map to TRBD1. V lost 4 bases, J lost 3 bases, and 6 bases stayed unmatched. This CDR3 spans 14 amino acids. From germline, CDR1 is SGDLS and CDR2 YYNGEE. The CDR3 sequence is CASSPRTGYYEQYF. The CDR3 region has the DNA TGTGCCAGCAGCCCACGGACAGGGTACTACGAGCAGTACTTC.

In its sample, this clone was seen a few times. This chain links TRBV28 with TRBJ2-7; no clear D gene. Trimming stripped 3 bases from V and 3 bases from J, with 12 bases between. The CDR3 loop spans 14 amino acids. In germline, CDR1 is MDHEN, CDR2 SYDVKM. The DNA for the CDR3 is TGTGCCAGCAGTTTTTTAGGGAATATCTACGAGCAGTACTTC. This translates into CASSFLGNIYEQYF.

The CDR3 is CASSLALGQGMLGEQYF. The CDR3 coding sequence is TGTGCCAGCAGCTTAGCTTTGGGACAGGGGATGTTGGGCGAGCAGTACTTC. The chain combines TRBV7-8 with TRBJ2-7; the match to TRBD1 covers 10 bases. The V gene end was trimmed by 0 bases and the J gene end by 6 bases; junction bases not matched to a gene: 11. The CDR3 contains 17 residues. The germline CDR1 and CDR2 sequences are SGHVS and FQNEAQ.

This sequence joins TRBV5-4 and TRBJ1-1; D not certain. Trimming stripped 1 base from V and 2 bases from J, with 12 bases between. Germline values: CDR1 SGHNT, CDR2 YYREEE (reference sequence). The CDR3 runs to 15 residues. CDR3 amino acids: CASSLSLQSNTEAFF. The CDR3 nucleotides read TGTGCCAGCAGCTTGAGTCTACAGTCAAACACTGAAGCTTTCTTT. The whole variable domain, filled in from reference TRBV5-4 and TRBJ1-1, reads ETGVTQSPTHLIKTRGQQVTLRCSSQSGHNTVSWYQQALGQGPQFIFQYYREEENGRGNFPPRFSGLQFPNYSSELNVNALELDDSALYLCASSLSLQSNTEAFFGQGTRLTVV.

The chain couples TRBV10-3 to TRBJ2-7; 11 nucleotides line up with TRBD1. V was clipped by 2 bases and J by 6 bases; unmatched bases: 3. This CDR3 spans 14 amino acids. Per the germline V gene, CDR1 is ENHRY and CDR2 is SYGVKD. The CDR3 DNA reads TGTGCCATCAGTGAGCCGGGACAGGGGGGCGAGCAGTACTTC. Translation gives CAISEPGQGGEQYF.

The chain uses TRBV25-1 and TRBJ1-1; D call uncertain. The germline CDR1 and CDR2 sequences are MGHDK and SYGVNS. The ends were cut back, 2 bases at V and 4 bases at J, with 14 bases in the middle. This CDR3 has 15 amino acids. CDR3 bases: TGTGCCAGCAGTGAAGTGGGGAGGAGGAGCACTGAAGCTTTCTTT. Its protein is CASSEVGRRSTEAFF. Supplemented by reference TRBV25-1 and TRBJ1-1, the full variable domain reads EADIYQTPRYLVIGTGKKITLECSQTMGHDKMYWYQQDPGMELHLIHYSYGVNSTEKGDLSSESTVSRIRTEHFPLTLESARPSHTSQYLCASSEVGRRSTEAFFGQGTRLTVV.

The chain couples TRBV6-1 to TRBJ1-2; tentatively, D is TRBD1 (5 bases). V was trimmed by 2 bases and J by 7 bases, leaving 17 bases between them. The CDR3 contains 15 residues. Per germline, CDR1 MNHNS and CDR2 SASEGT. The CDR3 here is CASSERGPEEGGYTF. DNA for the CDR3: TGTGCCAGCAGTGAACGGGGCCCGGAAGAGGGTGGCTACACCTTC.

V usage is TRBV7-2 and J usage is TRBJ2-2, with unresolved D. Germline V CDR1 and CDR2: SGHTA, FQGNSA. This CDR3 contains 16 residues. V lost 2 bases and J lost 1, with 11 bases in between. The CDR3 sequence is CASSLFGQLNTGELFF. CDR3 DNA: TGTGCCAGCAGCTTATTCGGCCAACTGAACACCGGGGAGCTGTTTTTT.

This chain uses TRBV4-1 with TRBJ1-2, with D possibly TRBD1 on 5 matching bases. The CDR3 length is 15 residues. V lost 1 base and J lost 3, with 12 bases in between. The germline CDR1 and CDR2 sequences are MGHRA and YSYEKL. The CDR3 here is CASSQAAGQDYGYTF. CDR3 nucleotide sequence: TGCGCCAGCAGCCAAGCTGCGGGGCAGGACTATGGCTACACCTTC.

This rearrangement joins TRBV9 to TRBJ2-5; TRBD2 agrees at 15 bases. Germline V gene lookup returns CDR1 SGDLS and CDR2 YYNGEE. V lost 4 bases, J lost 0 bases, and 7 bases stayed unmatched. The CDR3 is 18 amino acids. CDR3 DNA sequence: TGTGCCAGCAGCCTCGGACTAGCGGGGGGGTTCTACCAAGAGACCCAGTACTTC. It encodes CASSLGLAGGFYQETQYF.

The chain joins TRBV7-8 to TRBJ1-1; no definite D call. Germline V gene sequence: CDR1 SGHVS, CDR2 FQNEAQ. Trimming removed 2 bases from V and 0 bases from J, with 7 bases in between. The CDR3 totals 14 residues. The CDR3 protein is CASSLWEVNTEAFF. CDR3 DNA: TGTGCCAGCAGCTTATGGGAAGTGAACACTGAAGCTTTCTTT. The full variable domain, its missing parts supplied by reference TRBV7-8 and TRBJ1-1, is GAGVSQSPRYKVAKRGQDVALRCDPISGHVSLFWYQQALGQGPEFLTYFQNEAQLDKSGLPSDRFFAERPEGSVSTLKIQRTQQEDSAVYLCASSLWEVNTEAFFGQGTRLTVV.

This rearrangement joins TRBV9 to TRBJ1-4; D may be TRBD1 (5 bases). The V end was cut by 0 bases, the J end by 0 bases, with 18 bases between. This CDR3 is built from 19 residues. Looked up from germline, CDR1 is SGDLS and CDR2 is YYNGEE. CDR3 region: CASSVGAGLFSATNEKLFF. CDR3 bases: TGTGCCAGCAGCGTAGGCGCAGGGCTCTTCTCGGCAACTAATGAAAAACTGTTTTTT.

V is TRBV4-1 and J is TRBJ1-6; D is perhaps TRBD1 (5 bases). The CDR3 loop spans 16 amino acids. Germline values: CDR1 MGHRA, CDR2 YSYEKL. The germline V and J ends were trimmed by 6 bases and 5 bases, with 17 bases remaining between them. The CDR3 loop reads CASRFNDQGDNSPLHF. The CDR3 nucleotides read TGCGCCAGCAGATTCAATGATCAGGGCGATAATTCACCCCTCCACTTT.

The rearrangement links TRBV18 to TRBJ2-1; D may correspond to TRBD1 or TRBD2 (5 bases each). With 3 bases removed from V and 8 bases from J, the gap between germline ends came to 11 bases. The length of the CDR3 is 13 residues. Per germline, CDR1 KGHSH and CDR2 LQKENI. CDR3 sequence (DNA): TGTGCCAGCTCACCTGCAGGGAGCCATGAGCAGTTCTTC. This codes for CASSPAGSHEQFF.